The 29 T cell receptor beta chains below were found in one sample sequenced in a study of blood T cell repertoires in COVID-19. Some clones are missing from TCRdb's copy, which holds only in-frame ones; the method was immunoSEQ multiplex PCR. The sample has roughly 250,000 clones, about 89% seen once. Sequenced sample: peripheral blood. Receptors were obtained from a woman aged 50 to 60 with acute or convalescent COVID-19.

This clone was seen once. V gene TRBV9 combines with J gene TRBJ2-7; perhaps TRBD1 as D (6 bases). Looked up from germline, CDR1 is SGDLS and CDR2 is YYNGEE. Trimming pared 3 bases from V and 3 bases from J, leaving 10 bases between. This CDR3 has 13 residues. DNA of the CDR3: TGTGCCAGCAGCGCGGAGACAGGCTACGAGCAGTACTTC. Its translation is CASSAETGYEQYF.

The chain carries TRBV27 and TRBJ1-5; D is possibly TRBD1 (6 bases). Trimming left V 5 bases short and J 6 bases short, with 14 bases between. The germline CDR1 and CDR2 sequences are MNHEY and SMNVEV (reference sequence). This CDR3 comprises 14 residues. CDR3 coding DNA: TGTGCCAGCAGTGTACAGGGTCGGGTTCAGCCCCAGCATTTT. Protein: CASSVQGRVQPQHF.

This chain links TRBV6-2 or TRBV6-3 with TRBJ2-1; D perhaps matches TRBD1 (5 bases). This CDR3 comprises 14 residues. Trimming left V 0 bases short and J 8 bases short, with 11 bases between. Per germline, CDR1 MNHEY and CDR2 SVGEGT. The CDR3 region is CASSYSAGFYEQFF. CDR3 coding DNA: TGTGCCAGCAGTTACTCGGCAGGGTTCTATGAGCAGTTCTTC.

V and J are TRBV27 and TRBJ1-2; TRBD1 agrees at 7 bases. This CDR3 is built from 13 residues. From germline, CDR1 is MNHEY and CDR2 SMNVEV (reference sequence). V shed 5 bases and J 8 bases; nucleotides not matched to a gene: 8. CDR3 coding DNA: TGTGCCAGCAGTGTGTCACAGGGGATGGGCTACACCTTC. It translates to CASSVSQGMGYTF.

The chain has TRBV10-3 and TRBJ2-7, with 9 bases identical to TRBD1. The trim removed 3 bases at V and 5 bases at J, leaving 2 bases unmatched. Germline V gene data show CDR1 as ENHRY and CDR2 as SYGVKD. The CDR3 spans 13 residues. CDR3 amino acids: CAISDRDRDEQYF. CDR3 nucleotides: TGTGCCATCAGTGACCGGGACAGGGACGAGCAGTACTTC.

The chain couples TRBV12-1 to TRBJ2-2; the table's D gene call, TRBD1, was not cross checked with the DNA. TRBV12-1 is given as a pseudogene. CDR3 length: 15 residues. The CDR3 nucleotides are TGTGCCAGCAGCCCCCCCGAGGGGGTGACCGGGGAGCTGTTTTTT. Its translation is CASSPPEGVTGELFF.

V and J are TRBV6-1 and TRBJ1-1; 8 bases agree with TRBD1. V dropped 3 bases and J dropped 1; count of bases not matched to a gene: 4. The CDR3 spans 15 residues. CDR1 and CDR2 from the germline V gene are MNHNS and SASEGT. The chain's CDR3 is CASSEDRARNTEAFF. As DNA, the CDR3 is TGTGCCAGCAGTGAGGACAGGGCCCGGAACACTGAAGCTTTCTTT.

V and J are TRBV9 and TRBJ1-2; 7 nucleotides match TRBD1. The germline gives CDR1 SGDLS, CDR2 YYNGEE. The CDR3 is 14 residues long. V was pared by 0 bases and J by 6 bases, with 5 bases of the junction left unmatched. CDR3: CASSVATGVHGYTF. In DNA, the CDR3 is TGTGCCAGCAGCGTAGCTACAGGGGTTCATGGCTACACCTTC.

CDR3 region: CASSLVARTDTQYF. As DNA, the CDR3 is TGTGCCAGCAGCTTGGTTGCCAGGACAGATACGCAGTATTTT. The genes are TRBV5-6 and TRBJ2-3; D call uncertain. Between the trimmed V and J ends, which lost 0 bases and 3 bases, there was a span of 8 bases. The CDR3 runs to 14 residues. In germline, CDR1 is SGHDT, CDR2 YYEEEE.

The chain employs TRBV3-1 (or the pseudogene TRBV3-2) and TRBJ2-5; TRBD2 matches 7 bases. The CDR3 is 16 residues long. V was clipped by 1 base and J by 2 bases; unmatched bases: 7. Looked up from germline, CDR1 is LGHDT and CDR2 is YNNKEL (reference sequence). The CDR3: CASSQGGLAEQETQYF. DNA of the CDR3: TGTGCCAGCAGCCAAGGAGGGCTAGCGGAACAAGAGACCCAGTACTTC.

As DNA, the CDR3 is TGTGCCAGCAGCGCGACAGTCAGCTCTGGAAACACCATATATTTT. Its protein product is CASSATVSSGNTIYF. The chain employs TRBV9 and TRBJ1-3; D possibly corresponds to TRBD1 (5 bases). CDR3 length: 15 amino acids. In germline, CDR1 is SGDLS, CDR2 YYNGEE. Between the trimmed V and J ends, which lost 3 bases and 0 bases, there was a span of 10 bases. Variable domain in full (rest from reference TRBV9 and TRBJ1-3): DSGVTQTPKHLITATGQRVTLRCSPRSGDLSVYWYQQSLDQGLQFLIQYYNGEERAKGNILERFSAQQFPDLHSELNLSSLELGDSALYFCASSATVSSGNTIYFGEGSWLTVV.

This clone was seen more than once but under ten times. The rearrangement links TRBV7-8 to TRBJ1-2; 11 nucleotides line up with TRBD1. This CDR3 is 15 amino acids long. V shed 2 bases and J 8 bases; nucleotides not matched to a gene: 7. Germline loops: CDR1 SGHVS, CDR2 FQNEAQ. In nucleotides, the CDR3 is TGTGCCAGCAGCTTACCGGGACAGGGGGTGCTCGGCTACACCTTC. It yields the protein CASSLPGQGVLGYTF.

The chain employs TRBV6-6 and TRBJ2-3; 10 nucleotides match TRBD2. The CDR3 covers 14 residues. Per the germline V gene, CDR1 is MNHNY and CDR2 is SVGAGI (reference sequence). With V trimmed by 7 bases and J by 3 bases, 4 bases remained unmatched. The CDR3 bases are TGTGCCAGCAACCTTAGCGGGAGGACAGATACGCAGTATTTT. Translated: CASNLSGRTDTQYF.

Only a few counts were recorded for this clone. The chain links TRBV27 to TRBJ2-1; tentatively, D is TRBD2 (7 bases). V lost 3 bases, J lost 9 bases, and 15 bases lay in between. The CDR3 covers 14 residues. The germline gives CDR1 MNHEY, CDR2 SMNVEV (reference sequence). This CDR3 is CASSLIGGGSEQFF. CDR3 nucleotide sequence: TGTGCCAGCAGTTTGATCGGGGGCGGGAGTGAGCAGTTCTTC.

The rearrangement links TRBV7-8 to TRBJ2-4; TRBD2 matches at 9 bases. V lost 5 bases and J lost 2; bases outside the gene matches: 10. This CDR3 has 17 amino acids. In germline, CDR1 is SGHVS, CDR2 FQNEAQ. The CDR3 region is CASSPLSGTSTKNIQYF. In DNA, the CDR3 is TGTGCCAGCAGCCCCCTTAGCGGGACTAGCACCAAAAACATTCAGTACTTC.

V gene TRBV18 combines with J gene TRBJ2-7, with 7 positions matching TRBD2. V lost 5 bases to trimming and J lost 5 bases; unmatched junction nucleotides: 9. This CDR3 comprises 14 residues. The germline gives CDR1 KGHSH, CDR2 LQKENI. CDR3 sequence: CASSAIKSGNEQYF. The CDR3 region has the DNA TGTGCCAGCTCAGCAATTAAAAGCGGGAACGAGCAGTACTTC.

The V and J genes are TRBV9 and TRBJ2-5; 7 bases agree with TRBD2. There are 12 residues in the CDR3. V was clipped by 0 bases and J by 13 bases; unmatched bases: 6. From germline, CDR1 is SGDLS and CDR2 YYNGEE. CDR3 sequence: CASSVGSGGPYF. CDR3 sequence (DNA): TGTGCCAGCAGCGTAGGTTCGGGAGGCCCGTACTTC.

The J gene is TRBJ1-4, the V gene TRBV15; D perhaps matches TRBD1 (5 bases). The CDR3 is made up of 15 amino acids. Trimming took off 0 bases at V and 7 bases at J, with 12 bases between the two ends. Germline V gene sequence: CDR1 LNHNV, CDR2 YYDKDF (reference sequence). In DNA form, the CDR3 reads TGTGCCACCAGCAGAGACCGCTCCGGGGGTGAAAAACTGTTTTTT. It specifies CATSRDRSGGEKLFF.

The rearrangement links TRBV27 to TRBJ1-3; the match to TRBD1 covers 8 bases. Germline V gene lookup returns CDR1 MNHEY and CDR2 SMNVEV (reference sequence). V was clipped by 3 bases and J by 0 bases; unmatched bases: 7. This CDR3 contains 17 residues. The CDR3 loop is CASSFKGQGGSGNTIYF. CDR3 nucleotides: TGTGCCAGCAGTTTCAAAGGACAGGGTGGCTCTGGAAACACCATATATTTT.

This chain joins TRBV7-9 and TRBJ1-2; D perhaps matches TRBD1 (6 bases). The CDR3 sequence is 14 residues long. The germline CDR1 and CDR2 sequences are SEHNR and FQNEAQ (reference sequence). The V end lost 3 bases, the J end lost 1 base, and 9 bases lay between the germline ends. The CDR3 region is CASSLMDSNYGYTF. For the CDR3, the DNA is TGTGCCAGCAGCTTGATGGACAGTAACTATGGCTACACCTTC.

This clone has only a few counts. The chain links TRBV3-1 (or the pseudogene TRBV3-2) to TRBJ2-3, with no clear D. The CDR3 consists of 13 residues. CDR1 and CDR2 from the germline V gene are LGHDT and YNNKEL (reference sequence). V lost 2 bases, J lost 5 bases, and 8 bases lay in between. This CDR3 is CASSQTVGDTQYF. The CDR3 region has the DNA TGTGCCAGCAGCCAAACTGTTGGAGATACGCAGTATTTT.

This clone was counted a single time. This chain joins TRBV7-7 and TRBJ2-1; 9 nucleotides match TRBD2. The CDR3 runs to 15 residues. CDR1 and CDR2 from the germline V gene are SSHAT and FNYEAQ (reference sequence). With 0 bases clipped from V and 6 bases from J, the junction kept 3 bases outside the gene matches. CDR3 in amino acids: CASSLAASGVNEQFF. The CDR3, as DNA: TGTGCCAGCAGCTTAGCTGCTAGCGGGGTCAATGAGCAGTTCTTC.

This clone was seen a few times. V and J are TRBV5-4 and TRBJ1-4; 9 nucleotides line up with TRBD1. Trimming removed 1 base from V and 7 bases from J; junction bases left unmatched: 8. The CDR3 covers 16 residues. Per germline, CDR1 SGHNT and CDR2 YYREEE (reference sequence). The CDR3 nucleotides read TGTGCCAGCAGCTTGCCTCGGACAGGGGACCGTGAAAAACTGTTTTTT. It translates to CASSLPRTGDREKLFF.

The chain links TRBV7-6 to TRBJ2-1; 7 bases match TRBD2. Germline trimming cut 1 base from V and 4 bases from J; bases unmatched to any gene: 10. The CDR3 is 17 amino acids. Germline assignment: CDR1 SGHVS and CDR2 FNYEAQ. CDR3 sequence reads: CASSLVGLAGDYNEQFF. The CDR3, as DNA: TGTGCCAGCAGCTTAGTGGGTCTCGCGGGAGATTACAATGAGCAGTTCTTC. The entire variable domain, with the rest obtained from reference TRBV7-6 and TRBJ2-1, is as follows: GAGVSQSPRYKVTKRGQDVALRCDPISGHVSLYWYRQALGQGPEFLTYFNYEAQQDKSGLPNDRFSAERPEGSISTLTIQRTEQRDSAMYRCASSLVGLAGDYNEQFFGPGTRLTVL.

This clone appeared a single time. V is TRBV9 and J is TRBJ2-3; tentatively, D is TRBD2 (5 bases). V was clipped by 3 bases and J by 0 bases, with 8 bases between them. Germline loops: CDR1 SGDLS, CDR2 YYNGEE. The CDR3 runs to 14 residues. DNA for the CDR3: TGTGCCAGCAGCGGCGGCGGGAGCACAGATACGCAGTATTTT. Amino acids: CASSGGGSTDTQYF.

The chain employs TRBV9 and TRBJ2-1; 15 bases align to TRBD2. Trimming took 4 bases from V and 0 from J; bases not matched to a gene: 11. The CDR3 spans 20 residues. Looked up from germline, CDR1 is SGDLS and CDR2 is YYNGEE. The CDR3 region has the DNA TGTGCCAGCAGCTCCCCATTCGGACTAGCGGGGGGGAGCTCCTACAATGAGCAGTTCTTC. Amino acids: CASSSPFGLAGGSSYNEQFF.

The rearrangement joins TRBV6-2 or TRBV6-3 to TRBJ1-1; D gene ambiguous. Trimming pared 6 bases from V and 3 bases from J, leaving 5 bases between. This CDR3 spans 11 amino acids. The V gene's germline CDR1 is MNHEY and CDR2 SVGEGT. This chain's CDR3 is CASSRDTEAFF. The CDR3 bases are TGTGCCAGCAGCCGAGACACTGAAGCTTTCTTT.

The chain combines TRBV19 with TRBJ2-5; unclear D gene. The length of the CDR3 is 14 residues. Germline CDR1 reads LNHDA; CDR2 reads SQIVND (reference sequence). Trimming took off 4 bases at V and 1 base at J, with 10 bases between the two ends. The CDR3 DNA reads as TGTGCCAGTAGTACCCGACACATCCAAGAGACCCAGTACTTC. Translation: CASSTRHIQETQYF.

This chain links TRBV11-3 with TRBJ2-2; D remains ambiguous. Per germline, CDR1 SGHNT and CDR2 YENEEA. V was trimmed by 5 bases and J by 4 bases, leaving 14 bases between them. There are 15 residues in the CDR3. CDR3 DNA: TGTGCCAGCAGCATAGCCCAATGGCCCACCGGGGAGCTGTTTTTT. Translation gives CASSIAQWPTGELFF.